The 13 T cell receptor beta chains in this list originate from one sample, sequenced in a study of OX40 agonist ivuxolimab in advanced cancers. The protocol was immunoSEQ multiplex PCR, while the TCRdb copy is restricted to in-frame clones and leaves out a portion. The table includes more than 100,000 clones, approximately 94% detected once. Sequencing was performed on CD4+ or CD8+ T cells sorted from blood, taken in a trial of the OX40 agonist ivuxolimab. These receptors came from an adult with an advanced solid tumor such as melanoma, head and neck, liver or kidney cancer.

In its sample, this clone was seen once. CDR3 coding DNA: TGCAGTGCTTTAGCGGGCTACGAGCAGTACTTC. This codes for CSALAGYEQYF. The chain couples TRBV20-1 to TRBJ2-7; 7 positions match TRBD2. J was trimmed by 3 bases and V by 5 bases; bases with no gene match: 1. Per germline, CDR1 DFQATT and CDR2 SNEGSKA (reference sequence). The CDR3 spans 11 residues.

The V gene is TRBV18, the J gene TRBJ2-7, with a weak D call TRBD1 (5 bases). The CDR3 has 13 amino acids. Trimming removed 2 bases from V and 7 bases from J, with 12 bases in between. Germline V lookup: CDR1 KGHSH, CDR2 LQKENI. CDR3 region: CASSPDSLGEQYF. As DNA, the CDR3 is TGTGCCAGCTCACCAGACAGCCTCGGGGAGCAGTACTTC.

In its sample, this clone was seen a few times. The chain carries TRBV2 and TRBJ1-5; tentatively, D is TRBD1 (5 bases). The CDR3 spans 13 residues. CDR1 and CDR2 from the germline V gene are SNHLY and FYNNEI. The ends were cut back, 10 bases at V and 4 bases at J, with 14 bases in the middle. The chain's CDR3 is CAISMGGNQPQHF. The CDR3 region has the DNA TGTGCCATCTCCATGGGGGGGAATCAGCCCCAGCATTTT.

The chain is built from TRBV7-9 and TRBJ2-7; D tentatively fits TRBD1 or TRBD2 (5 bases each). Germline values: CDR1 SEHNR, CDR2 FQNEAQ (reference sequence). This CDR3 comprises 18 residues. The V end lost 0 bases, the J end lost 2 bases, and 20 bases lay between the germline ends. The CDR3 coding sequence is TGTGCCAGCAGCTTAGCCTGGGGGAAAGGGGACCGTGCCTACGAGCAGTACTTC. It encodes CASSLAWGKGDRAYEQYF.

The chain carries TRBV6-5 and TRBJ1-6; unclear D gene. The CDR3 consists of 16 residues. Trimming took off 2 bases at V and 7 bases at J, with 15 bases between the two ends. Germline V CDR1 and CDR2: MNHEY, SVGAGI. The CDR3 is CASSYEGVLRNSPLHF. Here the CDR3 DNA reads TGTGCCAGCAGTTACGAAGGTGTACTCCGGAATTCACCCCTCCACTTT.

The chain combines TRBV6-6 with TRBJ2-7; D is unclear. Looked up from germline, CDR1 is MNHNY and CDR2 is SVGAGI (reference sequence). V lost 3 bases, J lost 4 bases, and 4 bases lay in between. This CDR3 contains 11 residues. The CDR3 nucleotides read TGTGCCAGCAGTTATAGGTACGAGCAGTACTTC. It is translated as CASSYRYEQYF.

The chain links TRBV9 to TRBJ2-2; 8 bases are shared with TRBD1. Germline CDR1 and CDR2: SGDLS and YYNGEE. Trimming cost V 3 bases and J 1 base; bases outside gene matches: 8. CDR3 size: 17 residues. As DNA, the CDR3 is TGTGCCAGCAGCGCTAGGGGTGGGACAGGGAACACCGGGGAGCTGTTTTTT. Translating gives CASSARGGTGNTGELFF.

The chain employs TRBV5-1 and TRBJ2-7, with no clear D. There are 13 residues in the CDR3. Looked up from germline, CDR1 is SGHRS and CDR2 is YFSETQ. Trimming removed 4 bases at V and 0 bases at J, with 8 bases between. CDR3 protein: CASSPDGSYEQYF. DNA of the CDR3: TGCGCCAGCAGCCCGGACGGCTCCTACGAGCAGTACTTC.

V and J are TRBV5-6 and TRBJ2-7, with D unresolved. The V and J ends lost 4 bases and 2 bases respectively, with 13 bases between them. CDR3 size: 14 residues. Germline-derived CDR1 and CDR2 are SGHDT and YYEEEE. The CDR3 protein is CASSPPRRPYEQYF. CDR3 DNA sequence: TGTGCCAGCAGCCCCCCCCGACGGCCCTACGAGCAGTACTTC.

This clone appeared a single time. The chain has TRBV7-8 and TRBJ1-1, with D unclear. The CDR3 extends over 13 amino acids. The V and J ends lost 1 base and 3 bases respectively, with 6 bases between them. Germline CDR1 reads SGHVS; CDR2 reads FQNEAQ. The CDR3 is CASSLERYTEAFF. CDR3 nucleotides: TGTGCCAGCAGCTTAGAGCGGTACACTGAAGCTTTCTTT.

The chain carries TRBV6-1 and TRBJ1-5, with 9 bases lining up with TRBD1. This CDR3 spans 17 amino acids. Looked up from germline, CDR1 is MNHNS and CDR2 is SASEGT. The V gene end was trimmed by 0 bases and the J gene end by 9 bases; junction bases not matched to a gene: 12. The CDR3 sequence is CASSEAGQGPLTWPQHF. The CDR3 DNA follows: TGTGCCAGCAGTGAAGCAGGACAGGGGCCCCTTACATGGCCCCAGCATTTT.

The V and J genes are TRBV9 and TRBJ1-1; D is ambiguous. Between the trimmed V and J ends, which lost 2 bases and 1 base, there was a span of 6 bases. The CDR3 extends over 13 amino acids. Looked up from germline, CDR1 is SGDLS and CDR2 is YYNGEE. CDR3 residues: CASSVTWNTEAFF. In DNA, the CDR3 is TGTGCCAGCAGCGTCACTTGGAACACTGAAGCTTTCTTT. Drawing the rest from reference TRBV9 and TRBJ1-1, the complete variable domain is DSGVTQTPKHLITATGQRVTLRCSPRSGDLSVYWYQQSLDQGLQFLIQYYNGEERAKGNILERFSAQQFPDLHSELNLSSLELGDSALYFCASSVTWNTEAFFGQGTRLTVV.

The chain carries TRBV7-2 and TRBJ2-1; TRBD1 is a possible D gene (6 bases). V was pared by 3 bases and J by 6 bases, with 9 bases between. CDR1 is SGHTA, CDR2 FQGNSA, per germline. This CDR3 is built from 13 residues. As DNA, the CDR3 is TGTGCCAGCAGCTTCGGACAGCCCAATGAGCAGTTCTTC. As protein: CASSFGQPNEQFF.